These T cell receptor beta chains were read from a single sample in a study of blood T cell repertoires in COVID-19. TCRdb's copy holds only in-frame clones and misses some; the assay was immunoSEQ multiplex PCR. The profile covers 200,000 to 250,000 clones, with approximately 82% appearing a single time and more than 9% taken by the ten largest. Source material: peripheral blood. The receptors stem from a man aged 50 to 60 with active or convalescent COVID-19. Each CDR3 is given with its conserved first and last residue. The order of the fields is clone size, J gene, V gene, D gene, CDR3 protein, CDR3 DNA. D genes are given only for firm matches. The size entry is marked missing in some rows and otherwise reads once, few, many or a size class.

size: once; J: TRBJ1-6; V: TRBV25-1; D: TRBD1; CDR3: CASKGQGDSPLHF; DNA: TGTGCCAGCAAGGGACAGGGCGACTCACCCCTCCACTTT
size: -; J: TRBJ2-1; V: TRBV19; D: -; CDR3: CASSLQGGDYNEQFF; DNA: TGTGCCAGTAGTCTACAGGGTGGCGACTACAATGAGCAGTTCTTC
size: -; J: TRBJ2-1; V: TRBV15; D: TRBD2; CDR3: CATSGGERYNEQFF; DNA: TGTGCCACCAGCGGGGGGGAGAGGTACAATGAGCAGTTCTTC
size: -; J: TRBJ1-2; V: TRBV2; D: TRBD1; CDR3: CASSDPQDRAGYTF; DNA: TGTGCCAGCAGTGACCCCCAGGACAGGGCTGGCTACACCTTC
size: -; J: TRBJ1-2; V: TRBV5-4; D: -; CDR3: CASSTSIAGLGYTF; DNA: TGTGCCAGCAGTACCTCTATTGCAGGGTTAGGCTACACCTTC
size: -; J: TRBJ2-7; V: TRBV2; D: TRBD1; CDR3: CASTGQGSEQYF; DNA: TGTGCCAGCACGGGACAGGGGTCCGAGCAGTACTTC
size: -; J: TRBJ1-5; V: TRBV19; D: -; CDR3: CASSTGNSNQPQHF; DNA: TGTGCCAGTAGTACAGGGAATAGCAATCAGCCCCAGCATTTT
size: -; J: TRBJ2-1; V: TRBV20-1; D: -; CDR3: CSAQYNEQFF; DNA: TGCAGTGCTCAATACAATGAGCAGTTCTTC
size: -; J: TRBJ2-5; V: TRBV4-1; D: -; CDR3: CASSLRNNRVETQYF; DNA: TGCGCCAGCAGCCTCAGAAATAACAGGGTGGAGACCCAGTACTTC
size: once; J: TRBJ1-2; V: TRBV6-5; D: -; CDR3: CASSSEVDNYGYTF; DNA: TGTGCCAGCAGTTCCGAGGTAGATAACTATGGCTACACCTTC
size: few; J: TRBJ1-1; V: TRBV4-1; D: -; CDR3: CASSHGKVNTEAFF; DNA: TGCGCCAGCAGCCACGGGAAGGTGAACACTGAAGCTTTCTTT
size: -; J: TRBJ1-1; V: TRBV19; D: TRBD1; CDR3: CASRRTGAAFF; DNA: TGTGCCAGTAGGAGAACAGGGGCGGCTTTCTTT
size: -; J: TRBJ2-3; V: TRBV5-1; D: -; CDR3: CASSSFRNPSTDTQYF; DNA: TGCGCCAGCAGCTCGTTCAGGAACCCTAGCACAGATACGCAGTATTTT
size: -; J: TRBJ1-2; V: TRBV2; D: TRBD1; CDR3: CATSPQGGNYGYTF; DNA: TGTGCCACCTCCCCCCAGGGGGGAAACTATGGCTACACCTTC
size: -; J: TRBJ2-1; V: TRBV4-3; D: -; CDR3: CASSQYRTSEGNEQFF; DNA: TGCGCCAGCAGCCAATATCGAACCTCGGAGGGTAATGAGCAGTTCTTC
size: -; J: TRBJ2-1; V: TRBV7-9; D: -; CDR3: CASSLAPGGGYEQFF; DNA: TGTGCCAGCAGCCTCGCCCCCGGAGGGGGCTATGAGCAGTTCTTC
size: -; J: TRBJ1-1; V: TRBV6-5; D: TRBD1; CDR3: CASSFDRGRTEAFF; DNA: TGTGCCAGCAGCTTCGACAGGGGAAGGACTGAAGCTTTCTTT
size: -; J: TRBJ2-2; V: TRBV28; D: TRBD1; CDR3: CASRVRDRGRKDTGELFF; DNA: TGTGCCAGCAGGGTCCGGGACAGGGGGCGAAAAGACACCGGGGAGCTGTTTTTT
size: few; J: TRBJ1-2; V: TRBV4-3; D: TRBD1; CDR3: CASSPDRTYGYTF; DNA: TGCGCCAGCAGCCCGGACAGGACCTATGGCTACACCTTC
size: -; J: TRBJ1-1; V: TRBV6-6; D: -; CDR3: CASTTGRNTEAFF; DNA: TGTGCCAGCACCACGGGGAGGAACACTGAAGCTTTCTTT
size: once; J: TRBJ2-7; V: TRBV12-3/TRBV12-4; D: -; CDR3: CASRRDAYEQYF; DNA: TGTGCCAGCAGGCGGGACGCCTACGAGCAGTACTTC
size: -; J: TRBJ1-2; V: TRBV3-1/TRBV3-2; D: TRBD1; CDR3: CASSQLKGQLRRVANYGYTF; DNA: TGTGCCAGCAGCCAACTTAAGGGACAGCTCCGTCGGGTAGCTAACTATGGCTACACCTTC
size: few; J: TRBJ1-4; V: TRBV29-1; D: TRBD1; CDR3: CSVEGTGREKLFF; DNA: TGCAGCGTTGAAGGGACAGGGAGGGAAAAACTGTTTTTT
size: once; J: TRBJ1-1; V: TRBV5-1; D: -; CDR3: CASSIQGHTEAFF; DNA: TGCGCCAGCAGCATTCAGGGGCACACTGAAGCTTTCTTT
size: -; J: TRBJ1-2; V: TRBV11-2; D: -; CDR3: CASSLAFNRVSPSYGYTF; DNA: TGTGCCAGCAGCTTAGCCTTCAACAGGGTCTCCCCTAGCTATGGCTACACCTTC
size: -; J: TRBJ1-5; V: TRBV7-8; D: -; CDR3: CASSLAGAGQPQHF; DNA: TGTGCCAGCAGCTTAGCGGGGGCGGGTCAGCCCCAGCATTTT
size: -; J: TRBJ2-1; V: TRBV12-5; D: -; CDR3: CASASRGTYNEQFF; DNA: TGTGCTAGCGCCTCCAGGGGAACCTACAATGAGCAGTTCTTC
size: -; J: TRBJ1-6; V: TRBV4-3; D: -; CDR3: CASSQDPTGTVGNSPLHF; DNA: TGCGCCAGCAGCCAAGACCCCACAGGGACGGTAGGGAACTCACCCCTCCACTTT
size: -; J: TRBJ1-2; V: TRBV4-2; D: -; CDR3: CASSPGRGADYGYTF; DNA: TGTGCCAGCAGCCCAGGGCGGGGGGCGGACTATGGCTACACCTTC
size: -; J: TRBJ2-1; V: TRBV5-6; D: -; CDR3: CASSSPGEFHTNEQFF; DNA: TGTGCCAGCAGCTCCCCTGGGGAGTTCCATACGAATGAGCAGTTCTTC
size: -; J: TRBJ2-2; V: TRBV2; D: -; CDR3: CATQGTGELFF; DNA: TGTGCCACTCAGGGCACCGGGGAGCTGTTTTTT
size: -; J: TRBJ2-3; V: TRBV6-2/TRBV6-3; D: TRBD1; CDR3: CASSYIGGLADTQYF; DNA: TGTGCCAGCAGTTACATAGGGGGCCTTGCCGATACGCAGTATTTT
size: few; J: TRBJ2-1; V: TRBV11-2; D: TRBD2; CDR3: CASSLDADSGRGSYNEQFF; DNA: TGTGCCAGCAGCTTAGATGCGGATAGCGGGAGAGGGTCCTACAATGAGCAGTTCTTC
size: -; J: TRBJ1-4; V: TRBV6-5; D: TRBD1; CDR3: CASSHNRGRDEKLFF; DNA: TGTGCCAGCAGTCACAACAGGGGCCGTGATGAAAAACTGTTTTTT
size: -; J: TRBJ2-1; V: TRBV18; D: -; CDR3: CASSPTWGGNEQFF; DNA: TGTGCCAGCTCACCCACTTGGGGAGGTAATGAGCAGTTCTTC
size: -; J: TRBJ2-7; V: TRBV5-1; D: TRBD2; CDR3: CASSLSSGRAPHEQYF; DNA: TGCGCCAGCAGCCTCTCTAGCGGGAGGGCCCCCCACGAGCAGTACTTC
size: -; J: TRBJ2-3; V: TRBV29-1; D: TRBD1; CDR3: CSAHRGTGGEDTQYF; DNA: TGCAGCGCCCATCGTGGGACAGGGGGCGAGGATACGCAGTATTTT
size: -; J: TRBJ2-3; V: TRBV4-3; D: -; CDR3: CASSQDWAGYTDTQYF; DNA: TGCGCCAGCAGCCAAGATTGGGCTGGCTACACAGATACGCAGTATTTT
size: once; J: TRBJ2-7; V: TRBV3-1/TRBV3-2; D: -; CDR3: CASSQDPVVERVSYEQYF; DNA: TGTGCCAGCAGCCAAGATCCGGTCGTGGAGCGGGTCTCCTACGAGCAGTACTTC
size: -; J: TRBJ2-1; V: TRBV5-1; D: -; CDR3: CASSLIDSYNEQFF; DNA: TGCGCCAGCAGCTTGATAGACAGCTACAATGAGCAGTTCTTC
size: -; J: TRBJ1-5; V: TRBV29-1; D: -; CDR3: CSARSGGQPQHF; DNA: TGCAGCGCCCGCTCGGGGGGTCAGCCCCAGCATTTT
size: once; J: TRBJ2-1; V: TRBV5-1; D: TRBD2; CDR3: CASSPDRTGTSGWNEQFF; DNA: TGCGCCAGCAGCCCGGACAGAACCGGGACTAGCGGATGGAATGAGCAGTTCTTC
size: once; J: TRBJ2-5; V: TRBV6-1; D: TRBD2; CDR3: CASSEWDYQETQYF; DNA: TGTGCCAGCAGTGAATGGGACTATCAAGAGACCCAGTACTTC
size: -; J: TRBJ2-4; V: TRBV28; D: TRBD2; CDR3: CASSYGASGAKNIQYF; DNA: TGTGCCAGCAGTTATGGCGCTAGCGGGGCCAAAAACATTCAGTACTTC
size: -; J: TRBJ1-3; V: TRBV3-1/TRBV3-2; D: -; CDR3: CASSLPRSSGNTIYF; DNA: TGTGCCAGCAGCCTTCCTCGTTCGTCTGGAAACACCATATATTTT